These 30 T cell receptor beta chains share one sample of origin, sequenced in a study of T cells after posttransplantation cyclophosphamide. The assay was immunoSEQ multiplex PCR, and TCRdb's table has in-frame clones only and misses some. Of over 20,000 clones in the sample, nearly 99% were seen once. The specimen was naive CD8+ T cells sorted from PBMCs. The receptors derive from a middle-aged man in good health, CMV-negative, and a related stem cell transplant donor.

The chain couples TRBV15 to TRBJ2-2; no clear D gene. V was shortened by 1 base and J by 0 bases, with 27 bases between the two germline ends. CDR3 length: 22 amino acids. Germline loops: CDR1 LNHNV, CDR2 YYDKDF (reference sequence). The DNA for the CDR3 is TGTGCCACCAGCAGAGGAACAACCCACGGCCCCCTAGTGCCCGCGAACACCGGGGAGCTGTTTTTT. Translating it yields CATSRGTTHGPLVPANTGELFF.

The CDR3 is CASSLEQGLLDTQYF. CDR3 in DNA: TGCGCCAGCAGCTTGGAACAGGGCCTCCTGGATACGCAGTATTTT. This chain links TRBV5-1 with TRBJ2-3; a weak D match, TRBD1 (6 bases). The CDR3 length is 15 residues. V lost 0 bases and J 6 bases, leaving 14 bases between the germline ends. CDR1 and CDR2 from the germline V gene are SGHRS and YFSETQ.

This chain links TRBV6-5 with TRBJ2-1, with D hard to call. The germline CDR1 and CDR2 sequences are MNHEY and SVGAGI. This CDR3 contains 11 residues. V lost 6 bases and J lost 4, with 4 bases in between. CDR3: CASSKYNEQFF. In DNA, the CDR3 is TGTGCCAGCAGCAAATACAATGAGCAGTTCTTC.

This sequence joins TRBV9 and TRBJ2-1; 9 bases are a match to TRBD2. The germline CDR1 and CDR2 sequences are SGDLS and YYNGEE. Trimming removed 3 bases from V and 7 bases from J; junction bases left unmatched: 17. CDR3 length: 18 residues. The CDR3 region has the DNA TGTGCCAGCAGCGCGACCCTGCACTTAGCGGGAGAGGGGAATGAGCAGTTCTTC. Amino acid sequence: CASSATLHLAGEGNEQFF.

V is TRBV9 and J is TRBJ2-2; D is possibly TRBD1 (5 bases). Trimming took 3 bases from V and 0 from J, leaving 18 bases between them. Germline assignment: CDR1 SGDLS and CDR2 YYNGEE. This CDR3 region has 18 residues. The CDR3 DNA follows: TGTGCCAGCAGCGGGTTAGAGGAGTGGGGCGCGAACACCGGGGAGCTGTTTTTT. This gives the protein CASSGLEEWGANTGELFF.

The V gene is TRBV4-1, the J gene TRBJ2-3; D is uncertain. The J call could be wrong; TRBJ1-5 is a better fit for the DNA end. CDR1 and CDR2 from the germline V gene are MGHRA and YSYEKL. The CDR3 has 17 residues. The CDR3 is CASSQEALAGVTDTQHF. In nucleotides, the CDR3 is TGCGCCAGCAGCCAAGAGGCCCTAGCGGGAGTCACAGATACGCAGCATTTT.

This chain's CDR3 is CASSLRPGQGPTGELFF. The CDR3 nucleotides are TGTGCCAGCAGCTTACGGCCGGGACAGGGGCCCACCGGGGAGCTGTTTTTT. V is TRBV11-3 and J is TRBJ2-2; 10 bases map to TRBD1. The germline CDR1 and CDR2 sequences are SGHNT and YENEEA. There are 17 residues in the CDR3. V lost 2 bases, J lost 4 bases, and 7 bases stayed unmatched.

V is TRBV7-9 and J is TRBJ2-2; 14 bases fit TRBD2. CDR1 and CDR2 from the germline V gene are SEHNR and FQNEAQ (reference sequence). Losses at the gene ends were 4 bases for V and 5 bases for J; bases not matched to a gene: 3. CDR3 length equals 16 residues. The CDR3 reads CASSSGLAGETGELFF. CDR3 coding DNA: TGTGCCAGCAGCTCGGGACTAGCGGGAGAGACCGGGGAGCTGTTTTTT. Combining the CDR3 with reference TRBV7-9 and TRBJ2-2 gives the whole variable domain DTGVSQNPRHKITKRGQNVTFRCDPISEHNRLYWYRQTLGQGPEFLTYFQNEAQLEKSRLLSDRFSAERPKGSFSTLEIQRTEQGDSAMYLCASSSGLAGETGELFFGEGSRLTVL.

V gene TRBV27 combines with J gene TRBJ2-1; tentatively, D is TRBD2 (6 bases). V was cut by 0 bases and J by 8 bases, with 20 bases left in between. The CDR3 is 17 amino acids. Germline V gene sequence: CDR1 MNHEY, CDR2 SMNVEV (reference sequence). In nucleotides, the CDR3 is TGTGCCAGCAGTTTATCGAATTGGGGGGACGGGGGATATGAGCAGTTCTTC. Translating it yields CASSLSNWGDGGYEQFF.

On this clone: At one end the junction does not follow the germline gene, possibly because of a read error. This rearrangement joins TRBV28 to TRBJ2-1, with 7 positions matching TRBD1. Germline CDR1 MDHEN, CDR2 SYDVKM. The CDR3 runs 13 residues. This chain's CDR3 is CASSLYNTAGGLF. CDR3 in DNA: TGTGCCAGCAGTTTATATAATACGGCAGGGGGACTCTTC.

The chain combines TRBV2 with TRBJ1-2; 9 bases map to TRBD1. V dropped 10 bases and J dropped 5; count of bases not matched to a gene: 11. The CDR3 sequence is 14 residues long. CDR1 is SNHLY and CDR2 is FYNNEI in the germline V gene. This CDR3 is CAITTRQGGYGYTF. The CDR3 DNA is TGTGCCATCACAACCCGACAGGGGGGATATGGCTACACCTTC.

The rearrangement joins TRBV29-1 to TRBJ2-7; D is perhaps TRBD2 (6 bases). Germline V gene sequence: CDR1 SQVTM, CDR2 ANQGSEA. The CDR3 has 14 amino acids. The germline V and J ends were trimmed by 0 bases and 2 bases, with 11 bases remaining between them. CDR3 amino acids: CSVEDQGLAYEQYF. The CDR3 DNA follows: TGCAGCGTTGAAGATCAGGGACTCGCCTACGAGCAGTACTTC.

This chain links TRBV9 with TRBJ1-4; possible D gene TRBD1, 5 bases. Trimming removed 3 bases from V and 8 bases from J, with 17 bases in between. CDR3 size: 15 residues. Germline loops: CDR1 SGDLS, CDR2 YYNGEE. This chain's CDR3 is CASSGGGGMNEKLFF. CDR3 DNA: TGTGCCAGCAGCGGAGGTGGGGGGATGAACGAAAAACTGTTTTTT.

V usage is TRBV12-5 and J usage is TRBJ1-1, with D maybe TRBD1 (6 bases). Germline-derived CDR1 and CDR2 are LGHNT and FRNRAP. The CDR3 contains 15 residues. V dropped 2 bases and J dropped 4 bases, with 14 bases sitting between them. The CDR3 reads CASGLHGGRGTEAFF. DNA of the CDR3: TGTGCTAGTGGTTTGCATGGGGGCAGGGGCACTGAAGCTTTCTTT.

The V call is TRBV5-1, the J call TRBJ2-5; tentatively, D is TRBD2 (5 bases). In germline, CDR1 is SGHRS, CDR2 YFSETQ. The V gene lost 3 bases and the J gene lost 5 bases, with 14 bases spanning the gap. This CDR3 spans 14 amino acids. Here the CDR3 DNA reads TGCGCCAGCAGCTCCCTCGGCGCGGGCGAGACCCAGTACTTC. Its protein product is CASSSLGAGETQYF.

The chain employs TRBV27 and TRBJ2-1; perhaps TRBD1 as D (6 bases). Trimming removed 2 bases from V and 4 bases from J, with 9 bases in between. The CDR3 length is 14 residues. Germline V CDR1 and CDR2: MNHEY, SMNVEV (reference sequence). The chain's CDR3 is CASSLTGLYNEQFF. CDR3 sequence (DNA): TGTGCCAGCAGTTTAACAGGGTTGTACAATGAGCAGTTCTTC.

J is TRBJ2-5 and V is TRBV5-1; D might be TRBD2 (5 bases). The closer fit of TRBJ2-7 to the DNA end suggests the J call may be wrong. In germline, CDR1 is SGHRS, CDR2 YFSETQ. This CDR3 has 11 amino acids. The CDR3 region has the DNA TGCGCCAGCAGCAAGGGAGTCGAGCAGTACTTC. This encodes CASSKGVEQYF.

This clone was seen a single time. The rearrangement links TRBV4-3 to TRBJ2-7; TRBD1 matches at 10 bases. The trim removed 0 bases at V and 5 bases at J, leaving 7 bases unmatched. CDR1 is LGHNA and CDR2 is YSLEER in the germline V gene. This CDR3 has 16 amino acids. The CDR3 DNA reads TGCGCCAGCAGCCAAGATTACTTGGGACAGGGGAACGAGCAGTACTTC. Translated: CASSQDYLGQGNEQYF.

The genes are TRBV4-1 and TRBJ1-1; possibly TRBD1 for D (5 bases). The V end was cut by 0 bases, the J end by 1 base, with 9 bases between. This CDR3 has 15 residues. CDR1 and CDR2 (germline): MGHRA, YSYEKL. The CDR3 loop reads CASSQEGGGNTEAFF. The DNA of the CDR3 is TGCGCCAGCAGCCAAGAGGGGGGAGGGAACACTGAAGCTTTCTTT.

DNA for the CDR3: TGTGCCAGCAGTTTCGCAGGGGGAAATAATCAGCCCCAGCATTTT. Its protein is CASSFAGGNNQPQHF. The chain couples TRBV28 to TRBJ1-5, with TRBD1 matching 7 bases. Trimming took 3 bases from V and 4 from J; bases not matched to a gene: 6. The CDR3 covers 15 residues. The V gene's germline CDR1 is MDHEN and CDR2 SYDVKM.

The rearrangement uses TRBV5-1 and TRBJ2-1; the D gene is possibly TRBD1 (5 bases). This CDR3 is built from 19 residues. V lost 2 bases and J 0 bases, leaving 21 bases between the germline ends. Germline V gene data show CDR1 as SGHRS and CDR2 as YFSETQ. Here the CDR3 DNA reads TGCGCCAGCAGCTTAGATAGGGGTAGGATAACCAGCTCCTACAATGAGCAGTTCTTC. This gives the protein CASSLDRGRITSSYNEQFF.

The chain recombines TRBV28 with TRBJ1-5, with D possibly TRBD1 on 6 matching bases. Per the germline V gene, CDR1 is MDHEN and CDR2 is SYDVKM. The CDR3 is made up of 16 amino acids. Trimming left V 5 bases short and J 3 bases short, with 17 bases between. The CDR3 sequence is CASSHLGGQLNQPQHF. In DNA, the CDR3 is TGTGCCAGCAGTCACCTGGGGGGGCAGCTCAATCAGCCCCAGCATTTT.

J is TRBJ2-7 and V is TRBV4-3; D ambiguous. CDR1 and CDR2 from the germline V gene are LGHNA and YSLEER. Trimming stripped 3 bases from V and 3 bases from J, with 6 bases between. The CDR3 has 12 residues. The CDR3 protein is CASSQNFYEQYF. CDR3 DNA: TGCGCCAGCAGCCAGAACTTCTACGAGCAGTACTTC.

The chain is built from TRBV5-1 and TRBJ2-1; tentatively, D is TRBD1 (6 bases). This CDR3 is 15 amino acids long. Trimming removed 5 bases at V and 0 bases at J, with 12 bases between. Germline CDR1 and CDR2: SGHRS and YFSETQ. CDR3 amino acids: CASSRQVDSYNEQFF. The CDR3 bases are TGCGCCAGCAGTCGACAGGTGGACTCCTACAATGAGCAGTTCTTC. The full variable domain, completed using reference TRBV5-1 and TRBJ2-1, is KAGVTQTPRYLIKTRGQQVTLSCSPISGHRSVSWYQQTPGQGLQFLFEYFSETQRNKGNFPGRFSGRQFSNSRSEMNVSTLELGDSALYLCASSRQVDSYNEQFFGPGTRLTVL.

A single count supports this clone. DNA of the CDR3: TGCGCCAGCAGCCAAGTCCGGTCAGATACGCAGTATTTT. This encodes CASSQVRSDTQYF. The chain uses TRBV4-1 and TRBJ2-3; D ambiguous. Trimming shortened V by 1 base and J by 4 bases, and 6 bases separated the two germline ends. The CDR3 extends over 13 amino acids. The germline V gene encodes CDR1 MGHRA and CDR2 YSYEKL.

V and J are TRBV4-2 and TRBJ1-1; 7 nucleotides agree with TRBD1. The V and J ends lost 1 base and 6 bases, in that order; junction bases with no gene match: 5. Germline V gives CDR1 LGHNA, CDR2 YNFKEQ. This CDR3 has 14 residues. CDR3 DNA: TGTGCCAGCAGCCAAGTTGGCACAGGGGCTGAAGCTTTCTTT. Protein: CASSQVGTGAEAFF.

This chain connects TRBV5-6 to TRBJ2-7; D may be TRBD1 (6 bases). Germline V gene lookup returns CDR1 SGHDT and CDR2 YYEEEE. V was shortened by 1 base and J by 1 base, with 12 bases between the two germline ends. The CDR3 covers 15 residues. The CDR3 loop is CASSLIYTGSYEQYF. DNA of the CDR3: TGTGCCAGCAGCTTGATCTATACAGGGTCCTACGAGCAGTACTTC.

The chain joins TRBV4-2 to TRBJ1-5, with D maybe TRBD1 (6 bases). The CDR3 length is 13 residues. Trimming shortened V by 6 bases and J by 6 bases, and 12 bases separated the two germline ends. Germline lookup yields CDR1 LGHNA and CDR2 YNFKEQ. This CDR3 reads CASSPRGSQPQHF. The CDR3 bases are TGTGCCAGCAGTCCCAGGGGAAGTCAGCCCCAGCATTTT.

The chain links TRBV5-1 to TRBJ2-1, with 7 bases that match TRBD1. With 0 bases clipped from V and 2 bases from J, the junction kept 2 bases outside the gene matches. Per the germline V gene, CDR1 is SGHRS and CDR2 is YFSETQ. The CDR3 length is 15 residues. CDR3 amino acids: CASSLAGTAYNEQFF. CDR3 DNA: TGCGCCAGCAGCTTGGCCGGGACAGCCTACAATGAGCAGTTCTTC.

The chain combines TRBV11-3 with TRBJ2-3, with 13 bases matching TRBD2. CDR3 length equals 15 residues. CDR1 and CDR2 from the germline V gene are SGHNT and YENEEA. J was trimmed by 3 bases and V by 5 bases; bases with no gene match: 2. CDR3 sequence (DNA): TGTGCCAGCAGCCCGACTAGCGGGAGGACAGATACGCAGTATTTT. The encoded protein is CASSPTSGRTDTQYF.